The T cell receptor beta chain under discussion was sequenced for a study of OX40 agonist ivuxolimab in advanced cancers. Findings and caveats of the study: Expanded clones tended on average to be more numerous among CD8+ T cells than CD4+.

The CDR3 has 19 amino acids. Germline CDR1 and CDR2: SGHVS and FNYEAQ. Trimming left V 4 bases short and J 5 bases short, with 27 bases between. Clones were sequenced by immunoSEQ multiplex PCR, and TCRdb holds only the in-frame ones, with some missing. Here the sample spans 90,000 to 120,000 clones, approximately 90% being singletons. Turning to this clone: Its specificity is unknown.

This clonotype originated in an adult with an advanced solid tumor such as melanoma, head and neck, liver or kidney cancer. This sample comprised CD4+ or CD8+ T cells sorted from blood, obtained in a trial of the OX40 agonist ivuxolimab. This chain connects TRBV7-6 to TRBJ2-1, with D tentatively TRBD2 (7 bases). The CDR3 sequence is CASSYRDIGAGVLDNEQFF. As DNA, the CDR3 is TGTGCCAGCAGCTACCGGGACATCGGGGCGGGAGTACTGGACAATGAGCAGTTCTTC.